This T cell receptor (beta chain) appears in the sequencing data of a study of cytomegalovirus exposure and HLA in healthy donors. Study-wide findings and caveats: Previous analysis showed most TCR beta V segments were productive about 87% or about 30% of the time. Rare TCR sequences dominated, though some public TCRs recurred in many donors.

PCR employed 60 Vbeta and 13 Jbeta primers. The assay was immunoSEQ multiplex PCR, and TCRdb's table has in-frame clones only and misses some. The sample lists approximately 80,000 clones, 65% to 75% occurring once. With V trimmed by 8 bases and J by 0 bases, 7 bases remained unmatched. The CDR3 contains 15 residues. Per germline, CDR1 SNHLY and CDR2 FYNNEI. Of note for this clone: Its antigen is unknown.

The receptor was derived from a woman aged 40 to 50 in good health and CMV-seropositive. The specimen sequenced was PBMCs. The genes are TRBV2 and TRBJ1-3; TRBD1 matches 7 bases. Written as DNA, the CDR3 is TGTGCCAGCTCCGGGACAGCCGACTCTGGAAACACCATATATTTT. Translation: CASSGTADSGNTIYF.